This T cell receptor beta chain was documented in a study of identical twins. This CDR3 has 15 amino acids. V shed 6 bases and J 8 bases; nucleotides not matched to a gene: 11. Germline-derived CDR1 and CDR2 are SNHLY and FYNNEI. Points on this clonotype: Its antigen is unidentified.

Study observations and caveats: Twin pairs' shared out-of-frame alpha sequences were enriched in low generation probability. For out-of-frame beta sequences, excess twin sharing was weaker.

Unique molecular identifiers were present on the cDNA, which also gained a universal primer site by template switching. TCRdb redid the calling of the 5' RACE reads with MiXCR, one entry per CDR3 protein. Counted here are 500,000 to 650,000 distinct CDR3 sequences, 20% to 25% occurring once; the ten biggest clones make up approximately 0.52%. These data also formed part of another study, on yellow fever vaccine responses in identical twins. That source adds: The T cell response to vaccination in identical twins was reportedly partly convergent and partly personalized.

The sequence was obtained from a woman aged 18-35 years in good health. The chain uses TRBV2 and TRBJ2-1; 9 positions agree with TRBD1. The source material was CD4+ T cells sorted from blood. The CDR3 bases are TGTGCCAGCAGCGGGGACAGGGCCCTTTTGGATGAGCAGTTCTTC. It translates to CASSGDRALLDEQFF.